The T cell receptor beta chain described here comes from a study of radiation and T cells in renal cell carcinoma. Overall study context: Nephrectomy followed 15 Gy stereotactic body radiation by 4 weeks.

General study findings and limits: No pretreatment tumor biopsies were available for baseline clonotypes. From baseline, blood top tumor clonotypes peaked at 2 weeks post-radiation.

This CDR3 comprises 13 residues. The germline CDR1 and CDR2 sequences are SGHDN and FVKESK. The germline V and J ends were trimmed by 7 bases and 1 base, with 10 bases remaining between them. Worth noting for this clone: What it binds is unknown.

This sample's time point: baseline pretreatment blood. The treatment was: 15 Gy SBRT to primary tumor, nephrectomy 4 weeks later. Serial blood draws occurred at baseline and 2 and 4 weeks post-SBRT. The repertoire was sequenced with immunoSEQ multiplex PCR; TCRdb's copy has only in-frame clones and lacks some. The data hold about 140,000 clones, with roughly 80% observed a single time. The chain has TRBV14 and TRBJ1-1, with D perhaps matching TRBD1 (5 bases). This TCR came from a woman between 45 and 65 years old with renal cell carcinoma. Sequencing used blood, obtained from a patient whose treatment included radiotherapy and nephrectomy. CDR3: CASTGRANTEAFF. The CDR3 DNA follows: TGTGCCAGCACGGGCAGGGCGAACACTGAAGCTTTCTTT.